Shown below are 3 T cell receptor beta chains from a single sample sequenced in a study of CD8+CD57+ T cells in acquired aplastic anemia. Genomic DNA, serving as template, underwent TCR beta VDJ and CDR3 profiling. TCRdb analysed the reads with MiXCR anew, one entry per CDR3 protein. Of some 170,000 distinct CDR3 sequences in the sample, 55% to 65% were seen once. Sequencing involved patients with CD8+CD57+ cell expansion previously shown by flow cytometry. Material: sorted CD4+, CD8+, or CD8+CD57+ T cells (not recorded which) from PBMCs. The receptor set was obtained from a human donor with aplastic anemia.

This clonotype was counted ten times or more. V and J are TRBV28 and TRBJ2-7; 11 bases map to TRBD1. This CDR3 comprises 14 residues. Germline trimming cut 5 bases from V and 6 bases from J; bases unmatched to any gene: 6. Germline assignment: CDR1 MDHEN and CDR2 SYDVKM. The CDR3 here is CASSPVGQGGEQYF. Here the CDR3 DNA reads TGTGCCAGCAGTCCGGTGGGACAGGGGGGCGAGCAGTACTTC.

The chain uses TRBV7-8 and TRBJ2-3; D is perhaps TRBD1 (5 bases). CDR1 and CDR2 (germline): SGHVS, FQNEAQ. V was trimmed by 2 bases and J by 2 bases, leaving 11 bases between them. The CDR3 runs 15 residues. The CDR3 is CASSLLGPFTDTQYF. The CDR3 coding sequence is TGTGCCAGCAGCTTATTGGGGCCATTCACAGATACGCAGTATTTT.

The rearrangement links TRBV29-1 to TRBJ2-5, with TRBD1 identical over 8 bases. Germline V gene data show CDR1 as SQVTM and CDR2 as ANQGSEA. The CDR3 spans 14 residues. Trimming took 6 bases from V and 5 from J; bases not matched to a gene: 11. This CDR3 reads CSVLRLTGVETQYF. The CDR3 bases are TGCAGCGTCCTGAGATTGACAGGGGTCGAGACCCAGTACTTC.